This TCR beta chain was recovered during a study of blood T cell repertoires in COVID-19. Whole-study context: The United States, Italy and Spain were the sources of the acute and convalescent COVID-19 samples.

Patients in Seattle were enrolled during active infection, then followed longitudinally. Per the study methods: Cell counts per sample came from amplifying reference gene primers. Produced via immunoSEQ multiplex PCR; TCRdb's table is partial and in-frame only. V, J and clone size were drawn from that table, and D and trimming were deduced from the DNA. The profile shows hundreds of thousands of clones, about 87% of them singletons. The germline CDR1 and CDR2 sequences are MNHEY and SMNVEV (reference sequence). V lost 6 bases, J lost 5 bases, and 7 bases stayed unmatched. The CDR3 runs 14 residues. Sequenced material: peripheral blood. The gene calls are TRBV27 and TRBJ1-2; TRBD1 aligns across 9 bases. This receptor was identified in a woman younger than 45 with COVID-19, enrolled during active disease. The CDR3 coding sequence is TGTGCCAGCAGAACCACAGGGGGCGCTTATGGCTACACCTTC. Its protein product is CASRTTGGAYGYTF.